This TCR beta chain was recovered during a study of a mutant IDH1 vaccine in newly diagnosed glioma. Study background: The start of vaccination came 4-6 weeks after radiotherapy alone, or with temozolomide cycles. Week 35 held visit V12, while week 47 held visit V13. Whole-study findings and limits: In around 93% of patients, immune responses induced by the vaccine occurred.

This clone was seen only a few times. Its specificity is unknown. Sequencing used immunoSEQ multiplex PCR; TCRdb keeps in-frame clones, though not all of them. Of tens of thousands of clones in the sample, less than 80% were seen once. As to time point: week 47, end of study. Doses of 300 ug of mutant IDH1 20-mer peptide were given with topical imiquimod. Patients were given eight vaccinations, scheduled in weeks 1, 3, 5, 7, 11, 15, 19 and 23. Source: PBMCs, taken from a glioma patient whose treatment included an IDH1 peptide vaccine. This TCR was sampled from a man aged 45-65 years with glioma.

The CDR3 protein is CSVGGQGGNDNEQFF. CDR3 coding DNA: TGCAGCGTTGGGGGACAGGGAGGGAATGACAATGAGCAGTTCTTC. V gene TRBV29-1 combines with J gene TRBJ2-1; 9 bases line up with TRBD1. CDR1 is SQVTM, CDR2 ANQGSEA, per germline. The CDR3 contains 15 residues. J lost 5 bases, V lost 4 bases, and 9 bases had no gene match.